These 26 T cell receptor beta chains share one sample of origin, sequenced in a study of response to subunit inactivated influenza vaccine. Via MiXCR, TCRdb re-called the RT-PCR reads, giving one row per CDR3 protein. Of hundreds of thousands of distinct CDR3 sequences listed, 12% to 15% are singletons. The sequenced sample was PBMCs from blood, obtained roughly 15 days before vaccination. All receptors derive from a man aged 50 to 60 who received an inactivated influenza vaccine.

This sequence joins TRBV2 and TRBJ2-7, with no clear D. CDR3 length: 12 residues. The germline V gene encodes CDR1 SNHLY and CDR2 FYNNEI. Trimming cost V 5 bases and J 3 bases, with 8 bases left between them. The CDR3 here is CASSSYNYEQYF. In DNA form, the CDR3 reads TGTGCCAGCAGTAGTTACAACTACGAGCAGTACTTC.

This clonotype was counted many times. The rearrangement joins TRBV15 to TRBJ2-7, with a possible D match to TRBD2 (6 bases). This CDR3 region has 16 residues. The germline CDR1 and CDR2 sequences are LNHNV and YYDKDF (reference sequence). V was shortened by 0 bases and J by 0 bases, with 12 bases between the two germline ends. As DNA, the CDR3 is TGTGCCACCAGCAGAGATCGGTTGGGGGGCTCCTACGAGCAGTACTTC. This translates into CATSRDRLGGSYEQYF.

V gene TRBV12-3 or TRBV12-4 combines with J gene TRBJ2-5, with 9 positions matching TRBD1. CDR3 length: 14 amino acids. With V trimmed by 6 bases and J by 7 bases, 9 bases remained unmatched. The CDR3 loop is CASRETGGRGTQYF. The CDR3, as DNA: TGTGCCAGCAGAGAGACAGGGGGAAGAGGGACCCAGTACTTC.

This clonotype was counted only a few times. The CDR3 DNA sequence: TGTGCCAGCAGTACCGGGACAGGGTCTCGCCAGCCCCAGCATTTT. This translates into CASSTGTGSRQPQHF. J is TRBJ1-5 and V is TRBV28; the match to TRBD1 covers 9 bases. After removal of 5 bases from V and 7 bases from J, the junction contained 9 bases not matched to a gene. CDR3 length: 15 residues. Germline CDR1 MDHEN, CDR2 SYDVKM.

This clonotype was found a few times. V usage is TRBV29-1 and J usage is TRBJ2-3; a possible D gene is TRBD1 (6 bases). Germline CDR1 reads SQVTM; CDR2 reads ANQGSEA. V was trimmed by 7 bases and J by 4 bases, leaving 18 bases between them. The CDR3 loop spans 14 amino acids. The chain's CDR3 is CSAQQGFRSDTQYF. CDR3 DNA: TGCAGCGCCCAACAGGGATTCAGGTCAGATACGCAGTATTTT.

This clonotype was seen many times. The rearrangement links TRBV6-1 to TRBJ2-3; 9 bases match TRBD1. The trim removed 6 bases at V and 1 base at J, leaving 2 bases unmatched. The length of the CDR3 is 14 residues. Germline-derived CDR1 and CDR2 are MNHNS and SASEGT. CDR3 loop: CASRDRGRTDTQYF. The CDR3 nucleotides are TGTGCCAGCAGGGACAGGGGACGCACAGATACGCAGTATTTT.

This chain links TRBV25-1 with TRBJ2-7; the match to TRBD1 covers 11 bases. Trimming removed 3 bases from V and 6 bases from J; junction bases left unmatched: 13. Per germline, CDR1 MGHDK and CDR2 SYGVNS. The CDR3 spans 17 residues. CDR3 loop: CASSDFNPGQGEREQYF. The CDR3 region has the DNA TGTGCCAGCAGTGATTTCAACCCGGGACAGGGGGAACGCGAGCAGTACTTC.

This clonotype came up many times. V gene TRBV28 combines with J gene TRBJ1-5; TRBD1 might be the D (6 bases). The CDR3 consists of 14 residues. V was shortened by 3 bases and J by 0 bases, with 6 bases between the two germline ends. Per the germline V gene, CDR1 is MDHEN and CDR2 is SYDVKM. CDR3 sequence: CASSLGHSNQPQHF. CDR3 nucleotides: TGTGCCAGCAGTTTGGGACATAGCAATCAGCCCCAGCATTTT.

This clonotype was seen more than once but under ten times. This chain joins TRBV10-3 and TRBJ1-1; 8 bases agree with TRBD1. The V segment lost 5 bases and the J segment 1 base; nucleotides outside the gene matches: 3. There are 14 residues in the CDR3. Per the germline V gene, CDR1 is ENHRY and CDR2 is SYGVKD. This CDR3 is CAISLGQGNTEAFF. The CDR3 DNA is TGTGCCATCAGTTTAGGACAGGGGAACACTGAAGCTTTCTTT.

This clonotype was counted only a few times. This chain connects TRBV7-9 to TRBJ2-7; no firm D call. V was pared by 1 base and J by 7 bases, with 11 bases between. The CDR3 contains 13 residues. In germline, CDR1 is SEHNR, CDR2 FQNEAQ (reference sequence). The CDR3 region has the DNA TGTGCCAGCAGCTTAGGGGCGGCTGGGGAGCAGTACTTC. It codes for CASSLGAAGEQYF.

This clonotype was detected many times. The chain uses TRBV7-9 and TRBJ1-1; D is undetermined. CDR3 size: 13 residues. V was cut by 3 bases and J by 1 base, with 6 bases left in between. Germline values: CDR1 SEHNR, CDR2 FQNEAQ (reference sequence). DNA of the CDR3: TGTGCCAGCAGCTTCGACCCGAACACTGAAGCTTTCTTT. It is translated as CASSFDPNTEAFF.

The chain employs TRBV12-3 or TRBV12-4 and TRBJ1-4; D ambiguous. Trimming took off 3 bases at V and 8 bases at J, with 10 bases between the two ends. The CDR3 totals 13 residues. The CDR3 sequence: CASSFWAGEKLFF. The CDR3 DNA reads TGTGCCAGCAGTTTTTGGGCAGGAGAAAAACTGTTTTTT.

This clonotype was observed a handful of times. This chain joins TRBV20-1 and TRBJ1-5; 8 bases are a match to TRBD1. Germline V gene sequence: CDR1 DFQATT, CDR2 SNEGSKA (reference sequence). J gave up 5 bases and V 7 bases, and 4 bases lay outside the gene matches. The CDR3 extends over 12 amino acids. CDR3: CSVQGGDQPQHF. As DNA, the CDR3 is TGCAGTGTACAGGGGGGAGATCAGCCCCAGCATTTT.

The chain recombines TRBV4-3 with TRBJ2-1; D perhaps matches TRBD2 (7 bases). The CDR3 runs to 16 residues. Germline lookup yields CDR1 LGHNA and CDR2 YSLEER. With 0 bases removed from V and 7 bases from J, the gap between germline ends came to 16 bases. This chain's CDR3 is CASSQDWGGGWNEQFF. The CDR3, as DNA: TGCGCCAGCAGCCAAGATTGGGGGGGGGGCTGGAATGAGCAGTTCTTC.

The V call is TRBV27, the J call TRBJ2-1; D gene uncertain. Trimming left V 5 bases short and J 7 bases short, with 21 bases between. The germline gives CDR1 MNHEY, CDR2 SMNVEV (reference sequence). The CDR3 has 16 amino acids. The CDR3: CASSPILSNLRNEQFF. In DNA form, the CDR3 reads TGTGCCAGCAGTCCCATCTTGTCTAACCTGAGGAATGAGCAGTTCTTC.

The V and J genes are TRBV3-1 and TRBJ2-5; a weak D match, TRBD1 (5 bases). The CDR3 runs 12 residues. V lost 2 bases and J lost 11, with 12 bases in between. The germline V gene has CDR1 LGHDT and CDR2 YNNKEL (reference sequence). CDR3 region: CASSQSQAIQYF. The CDR3 DNA sequence: TGTGCCAGCAGCCAATCACAGGCGATTCAGTACTTC.

This chain connects TRBV20-1 to TRBJ2-3, with 11 bases matching TRBD2. This CDR3 is 17 amino acids long. Per germline, CDR1 DFQATT and CDR2 SNEGSKA (reference sequence). The J segment lost 6 bases and the V segment lost 1 base, leaving 12 bases of the junction unmatched. The CDR3 here is CSARGGTSGNMGDTQYF. DNA for the CDR3: TGCAGTGCTAGAGGGGGGACTAGCGGAAACATGGGGGATACGCAGTATTTT.

This chain connects TRBV29-1 to TRBJ2-3; 8 bases map to TRBD2. Germline CDR1 and CDR2: SQVTM and ANQGSEA. J was trimmed by 6 bases and V by 6 bases; bases with no gene match: 5. The CDR3 is 12 amino acids. The CDR3 is CSVAASGDTQYF. CDR3 coding DNA: TGCAGCGTCGCAGCTAGCGGGGATACGCAGTATTTT.

The rearrangement joins TRBV20-1 to TRBJ2-1, with 9 nucleotides matching TRBD2. The V gene end was trimmed by 0 bases and the J gene end by 2 bases; junction bases not matched to a gene: 8. Per the germline V gene, CDR1 is DFQATT and CDR2 is SNEGSKA (reference sequence). The CDR3 loop spans 17 amino acids. Written as DNA, the CDR3 is TGCAGTGCTAGAGATGAGTCTAGCGGGGTTACCTACAATGAGCAGTTCTTC. It yields the protein CSARDESSGVTYNEQFF.

This clonotype has just one count. The rearrangement uses TRBV11-2 and TRBJ2-7, with 8 bases fitting TRBD2. Germline-derived CDR1 and CDR2 are SGHAT and FQNNGV. Trimming removed 1 base from V and 4 bases from J; junction bases left unmatched: 9. The CDR3 spans 16 residues. In nucleotides, the CDR3 is TGTGCCAGCAGCTTAGGTTTGGGGACTAGTAAGTACGAGCAGTACTTC. It translates to CASSLGLGTSKYEQYF.

This clonotype was observed a handful of times. This sequence joins TRBV7-8 and TRBJ2-2; D is unclear. This CDR3 spans 15 amino acids. Germline assignment: CDR1 SGHVS and CDR2 FQNEAQ. V dropped 3 bases and J dropped 5 bases, with 13 bases sitting between them. DNA of the CDR3: TGTGCCAGCAGCTTTACCGATACAAAGACCGGGGAGCTGTTTTTT. This codes for CASSFTDTKTGELFF.

This clonotype occurred a few times. V gene TRBV4-3 combines with J gene TRBJ2-5; 13 nucleotides match TRBD2. Germline lookup yields CDR1 LGHNA and CDR2 YSLEER. This CDR3 is 20 amino acids long. J gave up 5 bases and V 0 bases, and 15 bases lay outside the gene matches. The CDR3 coding sequence is TGCGCCAGCAGCCAAGAGGTCGGTCGAGGACTAGCGGGAGCAGGGGAGACCCAGTACTTC. The encoded protein is CASSQEVGRGLAGAGETQYF.

This clonotype was observed at least ten times. V is TRBV29-1 and J is TRBJ2-3; D not certain. This CDR3 has 14 residues. V lost 1 base, J lost 0 bases, and 8 bases lay in between. Germline assignment: CDR1 SQVTM and CDR2 ANQGSEA. CDR3 residues: CSVEGITSTDTQYF. Written as DNA, the CDR3 is TGCAGCGTTGAAGGAATAACTAGCACAGATACGCAGTATTTT.

This chain uses TRBV5-1 with TRBJ2-3; no clear D gene. V gave up 4 bases and J gave up 2 bases, with 11 bases separating them. Germline loops: CDR1 SGHRS, CDR2 YFSETQ. CDR3 size: 14 residues. In DNA, the CDR3 is TGCGCCAGCAGCGGTAGAAGCCCCACAGATACGCAGTATTTT. This sequence encodes CASSGRSPTDTQYF.

This clonotype was seen once. This chain uses TRBV28 with TRBJ2-7, with D unresolved. V was trimmed by 6 bases and J by 3 bases, leaving 15 bases between them. Germline CDR1 and CDR2: MDHEN and SYDVKM. The CDR3 has 14 residues. The CDR3: CASSSAGAFYEQYF. The CDR3 coding sequence is TGTGCCAGCAGCTCCGCAGGCGCCTTCTACGAGCAGTACTTC.

This chain joins TRBV15 and TRBJ2-7; 8 positions agree with TRBD1. Germline CDR1 reads LNHNV; CDR2 reads YYDKDF (reference sequence). This CDR3 is 15 amino acids long. V dropped 1 base and J dropped 3; count of bases not matched to a gene: 5. CDR3 region: CATSRARQGIYEQYF. In nucleotides, the CDR3 is TGTGCCACCAGCAGAGCCCGACAGGGGATCTACGAGCAGTACTTC.